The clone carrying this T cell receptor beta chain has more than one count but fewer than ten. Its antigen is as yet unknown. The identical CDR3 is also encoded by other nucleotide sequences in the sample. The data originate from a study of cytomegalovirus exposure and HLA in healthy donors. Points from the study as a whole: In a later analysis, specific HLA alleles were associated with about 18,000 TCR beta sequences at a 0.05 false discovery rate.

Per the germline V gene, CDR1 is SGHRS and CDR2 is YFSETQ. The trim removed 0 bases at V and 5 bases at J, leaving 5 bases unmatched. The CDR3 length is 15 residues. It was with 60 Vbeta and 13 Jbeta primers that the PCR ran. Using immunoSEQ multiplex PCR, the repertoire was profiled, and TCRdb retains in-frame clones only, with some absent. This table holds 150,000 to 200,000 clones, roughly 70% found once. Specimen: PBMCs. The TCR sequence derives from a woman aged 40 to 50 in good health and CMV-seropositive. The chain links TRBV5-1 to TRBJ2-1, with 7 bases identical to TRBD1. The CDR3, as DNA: TGCGCCAGCAGCTTGGGTACAGGGGAACACAATGAGCAGTTCTTC. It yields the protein CASSLGTGEHNEQFF.